A single sample is the source of the 9 T cell receptor beta chains below, sequenced in a study of blood T cell repertoires in COVID-19. Some clones are missing from TCRdb's copy, which holds only in-frame ones; the method was immunoSEQ multiplex PCR. The sample shows some 220,000 clones, around 81% of them seen only once. The sample consisted of peripheral blood. These receptors all come from a woman aged 55-69 years with active or convalescent COVID-19.

The chain is built from TRBV4-2 and TRBJ2-7, with D perhaps TRBD2 (6 bases). Trimming shortened V by 3 bases and J by 2 bases, and 20 bases separated the two germline ends. The length of the CDR3 is 17 residues. In germline, CDR1 is LGHNA, CDR2 YNFKEQ. The CDR3 is CASSHLAHSGRTYEQYF. The CDR3 region has the DNA TGTGCCAGCAGCCACCTGGCCCACAGCGGGCGGACCTACGAGCAGTACTTC.

The rearrangement links TRBV18 to TRBJ1-2; the D gene is possibly TRBD1 (5 bases). Trimming pared 6 bases from V and 3 bases from J, leaving 11 bases between. This CDR3 comprises 13 residues. CDR1 KGHSH and CDR2 LQKENI come from the germline V gene. This CDR3 is CASSEQEYYGYTF. The CDR3 nucleotides read TGTGCCAGCTCGGAACAGGAGTACTATGGCTACACCTTC.

The chain employs TRBV5-5 and TRBJ2-3; maybe TRBD2 (6 bases). The CDR3 loop spans 15 amino acids. The V end lost 1 base, the J end lost 2 bases, and 11 bases lay between the germline ends. The germline CDR1 and CDR2 sequences are SGHKS and YYEKEE (reference sequence). CDR3 protein: CASSLSGGATDTQYF. CDR3 sequence (DNA): TGTGCCAGCAGCTTGTCGGGCGGGGCCACAGATACGCAGTATTTT.

The V gene is TRBV7-8, the J gene TRBJ2-7, with 8 bases fitting TRBD2. This CDR3 has 15 amino acids. Germline V gene sequence: CDR1 SGHVS, CDR2 FQNEAQ. V lost 3 bases to trimming and J lost 5 bases; unmatched junction nucleotides: 9. The CDR3 spells CASSLIPGGLNEQYF. CDR3 coding DNA: TGTGCCAGCAGCTTGATCCCGGGAGGGCTCAACGAGCAGTACTTC. The full variable domain, completed using reference TRBV7-8 and TRBJ2-7, is GAGVSQSPRYKVAKRGQDVALRCDPISGHVSLFWYQQALGQGPEFLTYFQNEAQLDKSGLPSDRFFAERPEGSVSTLKIQRTQQEDSAVYLCASSLIPGGLNEQYFGPGTRLTVT.

The DNA of the CDR3 is TGTGCCAGCAGTGAAGCCCGGGTTACCGGGGAGCTGTTTTTT. Its protein is CASSEARVTGELFF. V gene TRBV2 combines with J gene TRBJ2-2; D gene uncertain. Germline lookup yields CDR1 SNHLY and CDR2 FYNNEI. V dropped 0 bases and J dropped 5 bases, with 7 bases sitting between them. CDR3 length equals 14 residues.

The V and J genes are TRBV11-3 and TRBJ2-7, with TRBD1 identical over 7 bases. Germline V lookup: CDR1 SGHNT, CDR2 YENEEA. This CDR3 is 16 amino acids long. V shed 4 bases, J shed 1 base, and the junction held 10 bases outside the gene matches. The CDR3 DNA is TGTGCCAGCAGCTCGAAAGGGACAGCCCAGTCCTACGAGCAGTACGTC. It specifies CASSSKGTAQSYEQYV.

The rearrangement links TRBV7-6 to TRBJ1-4; 7 bases are shared with TRBD1. CDR1 SGHVS and CDR2 FNYEAQ come from the germline V gene. The CDR3 sequence is 15 residues long. V trimming: 5 bases; J trimming: 3 bases; junction bases outside the gene matches: 6. CDR3: CASSEWTGPNEKLFF. The CDR3 nucleotides are TGTGCCAGCAGCGAGTGGACAGGTCCTAATGAAAAACTGTTTTTT. Combining the CDR3 with reference TRBV7-6 and TRBJ1-4 gives the whole variable domain GAGVSQSPRYKVTKRGQDVALRCDPISGHVSLYWYRQALGQGPEFLTYFNYEAQQDKSGLPNDRFSAERPEGSISTLTIQRTEQRDSAMYRCASSEWTGPNEKLFFGSGTQLSVL.

The chain carries TRBV27 and TRBJ2-2, with TRBD1 matching 9 bases. The CDR3 runs to 14 residues. V shed 4 bases, J shed 6 bases, and the junction held 3 bases outside the gene matches. Germline CDR1 MNHEY, CDR2 SMNVEV (reference sequence). In DNA form, the CDR3 reads TGTGCCAGCAGTTCGGGACAGGGCGCCGGGGAGCTGTTTTTT. It codes for CASSSGQGAGELFF.

The rearrangement uses TRBV19 and TRBJ2-1, with 8 nucleotides matching TRBD2. This CDR3 comprises 15 residues. Per germline, CDR1 LNHDA and CDR2 SQIVND (reference sequence). J was trimmed by 4 bases and V by 5 bases; bases with no gene match: 7. The CDR3 DNA sequence: TGTGCCAGTAGTGGCCCCAGCGGGAGTTACAATGAGCAGTTCTTC. Translating it yields CASSGPSGSYNEQFF.